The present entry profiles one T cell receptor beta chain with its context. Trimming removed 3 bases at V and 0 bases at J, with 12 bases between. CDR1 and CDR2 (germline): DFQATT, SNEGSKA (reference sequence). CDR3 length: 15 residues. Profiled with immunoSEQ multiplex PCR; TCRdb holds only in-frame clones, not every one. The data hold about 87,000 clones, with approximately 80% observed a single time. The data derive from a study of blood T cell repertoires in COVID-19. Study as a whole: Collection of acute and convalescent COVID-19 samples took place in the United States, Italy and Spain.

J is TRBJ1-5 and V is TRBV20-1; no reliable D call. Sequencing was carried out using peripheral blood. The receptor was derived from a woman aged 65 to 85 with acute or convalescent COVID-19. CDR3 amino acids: CSASKGVDSNQPQHF. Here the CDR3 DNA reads TGCAGTGCTAGTAAGGGAGTAGATAGCAATCAGCCCCAGCATTTT.